This T cell receptor beta chain came from a study of metastatic and nonmetastatic thyroid tumors. At least ten counts were recorded for this clone. TCRdb reanalyzed the PCR reads via MiXCR. The sample includes about 15,000 clones, 26% seen only once; the top ten take over 20%. Trimming removed 3 bases from V and 8 bases from J, with 8 bases in between. The CDR3 is 12 residues long. Thyroid surgery took place with no prior treatment in any patient. The sequence came from a female donor with papillary thyroid cancer or a benign thyroid nodule (not recorded which). Some clones in this sample may be carry-over from other donors' samples. This sequence joins TRBV12-3 or TRBV12-4 and TRBJ2-1; no clear D gene. The sample consisted of tumor tissue. CDR3 DNA sequence: TGTGCCAGCAGTTTGGCGGTTCATGAGCAGTTCTTC. Its protein product is CASSLAVHEQFF.